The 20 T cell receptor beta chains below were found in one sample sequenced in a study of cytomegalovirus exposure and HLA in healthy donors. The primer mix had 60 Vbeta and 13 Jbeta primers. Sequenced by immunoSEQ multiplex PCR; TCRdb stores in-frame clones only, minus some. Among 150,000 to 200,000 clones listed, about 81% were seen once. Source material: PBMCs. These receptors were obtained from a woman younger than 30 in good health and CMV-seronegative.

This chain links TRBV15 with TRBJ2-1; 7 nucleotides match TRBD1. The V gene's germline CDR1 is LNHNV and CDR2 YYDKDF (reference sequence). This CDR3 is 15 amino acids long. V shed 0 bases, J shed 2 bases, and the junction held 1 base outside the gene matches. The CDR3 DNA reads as TGTGCCACCAGCAGAGAGCAGGGGGCCTACAATGAGCAGTTCTTC. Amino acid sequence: CATSREQGAYNEQFF.

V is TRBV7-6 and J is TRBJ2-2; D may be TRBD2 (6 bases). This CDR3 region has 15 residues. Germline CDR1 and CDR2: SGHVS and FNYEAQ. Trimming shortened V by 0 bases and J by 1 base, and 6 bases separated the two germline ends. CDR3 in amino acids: CASSLASGNTGELFF. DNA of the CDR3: TGTGCCAGCAGCTTAGCTAGCGGGAACACCGGGGAGCTGTTTTTT. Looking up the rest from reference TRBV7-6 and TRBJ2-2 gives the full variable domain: GAGVSQSPRYKVTKRGQDVALRCDPISGHVSLYWYRQALGQGPEFLTYFNYEAQQDKSGLPNDRFSAERPEGSISTLTIQRTEQRDSAMYRCASSLASGNTGELFFGEGSRLTVL.

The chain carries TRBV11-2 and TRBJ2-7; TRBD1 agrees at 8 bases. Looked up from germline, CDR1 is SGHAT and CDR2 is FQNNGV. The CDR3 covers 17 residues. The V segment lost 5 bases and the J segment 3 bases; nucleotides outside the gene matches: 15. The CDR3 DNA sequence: TGTGCCAGCAGCCGCCTAAGGACGGGACAGGTAGGCTACGAGCAGTACTTC. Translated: CASSRLRTGQVGYEQYF.

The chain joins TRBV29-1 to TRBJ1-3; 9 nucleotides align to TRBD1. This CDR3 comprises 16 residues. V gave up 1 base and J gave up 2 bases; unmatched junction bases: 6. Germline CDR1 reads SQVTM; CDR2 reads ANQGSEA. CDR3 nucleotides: TGCAGCGTTGAAGCCCTAAACAGGGGGCCTGGAAACACCATATATTTT. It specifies CSVEALNRGPGNTIYF.

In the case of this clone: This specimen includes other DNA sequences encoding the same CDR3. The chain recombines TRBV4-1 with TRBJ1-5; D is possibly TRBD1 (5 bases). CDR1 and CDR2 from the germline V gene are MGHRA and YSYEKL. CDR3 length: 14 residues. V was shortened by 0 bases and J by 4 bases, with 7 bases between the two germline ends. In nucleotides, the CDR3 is TGCGCCAGCAGCCAAGACCCAGGGAATCAGCCCCAGCATTTT. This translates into CASSQDPGNQPQHF.

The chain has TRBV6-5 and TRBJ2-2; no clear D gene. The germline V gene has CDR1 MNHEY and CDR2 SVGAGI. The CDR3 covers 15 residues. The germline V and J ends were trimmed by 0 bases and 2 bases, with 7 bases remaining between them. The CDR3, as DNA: TGTGCCAGCAGTTACTCGACGGGTAACACCGGGGAGCTGTTTTTT. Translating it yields CASSYSTGNTGELFF.

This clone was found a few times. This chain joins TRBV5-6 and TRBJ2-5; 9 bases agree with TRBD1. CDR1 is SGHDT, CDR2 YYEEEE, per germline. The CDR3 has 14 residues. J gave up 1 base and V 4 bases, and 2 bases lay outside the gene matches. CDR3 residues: CASSQQGAQETQYF. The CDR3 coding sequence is TGTGCCAGCAGCCAACAGGGGGCCCAAGAGACCCAGTACTTC.

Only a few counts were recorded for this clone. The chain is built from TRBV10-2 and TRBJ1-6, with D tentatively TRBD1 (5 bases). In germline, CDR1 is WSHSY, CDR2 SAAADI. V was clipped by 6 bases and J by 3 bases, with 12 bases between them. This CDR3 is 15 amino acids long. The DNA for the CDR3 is TGCGCCAGCAGCCTGGGGCTTGGCTATAATTCACCCCTCCACTTT. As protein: CASSLGLGYNSPLHF.

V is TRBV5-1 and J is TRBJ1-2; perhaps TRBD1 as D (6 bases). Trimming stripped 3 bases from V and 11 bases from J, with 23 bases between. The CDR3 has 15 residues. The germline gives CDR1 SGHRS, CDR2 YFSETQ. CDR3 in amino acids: CASSSHSGEGSAYTF. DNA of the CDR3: TGCGCCAGCAGCTCCCATTCAGGGGAGGGTTCGGCTTACACCTTC. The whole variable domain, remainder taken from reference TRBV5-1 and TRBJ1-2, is KAGVTQTPRYLIKTRGQQVTLSCSPISGHRSVSWYQQTPGQGLQFLFEYFSETQRNKGNFPGRFSGRQFSNSRSEMNVSTLELGDSALYLCASSSHSGEGSAYTFGSGTRLTVV.

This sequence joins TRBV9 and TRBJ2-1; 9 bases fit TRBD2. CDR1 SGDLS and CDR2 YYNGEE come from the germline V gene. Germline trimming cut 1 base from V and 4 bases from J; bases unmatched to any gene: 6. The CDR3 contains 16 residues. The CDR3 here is CASSVYSGSSYNEQFF. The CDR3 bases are TGTGCCAGCAGCGTATATAGCGGGAGCTCTTACAATGAGCAGTTCTTC.

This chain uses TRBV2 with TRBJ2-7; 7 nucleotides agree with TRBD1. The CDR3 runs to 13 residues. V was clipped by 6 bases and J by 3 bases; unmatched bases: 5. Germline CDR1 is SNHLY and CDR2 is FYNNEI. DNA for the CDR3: TGTGCCAGCAGGGTAGGGGGCTTCTACGAGCAGTACTTC. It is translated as CASRVGGFYEQYF.

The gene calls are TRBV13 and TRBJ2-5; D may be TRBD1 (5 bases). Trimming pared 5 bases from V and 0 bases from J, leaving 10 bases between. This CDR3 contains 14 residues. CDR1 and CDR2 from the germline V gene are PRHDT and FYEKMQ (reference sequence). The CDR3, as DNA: TGTGCCAGCAGCCAGGGCCATAACCAAGAGACCCAGTACTTC. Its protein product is CASSQGHNQETQYF.

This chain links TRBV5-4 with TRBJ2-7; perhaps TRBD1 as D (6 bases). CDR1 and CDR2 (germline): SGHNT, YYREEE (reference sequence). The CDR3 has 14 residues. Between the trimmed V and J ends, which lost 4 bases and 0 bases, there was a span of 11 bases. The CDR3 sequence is CASSQTGYSYEQYF. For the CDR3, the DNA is TGTGCCAGCAGCCAGACAGGATACTCCTACGAGCAGTACTTC.

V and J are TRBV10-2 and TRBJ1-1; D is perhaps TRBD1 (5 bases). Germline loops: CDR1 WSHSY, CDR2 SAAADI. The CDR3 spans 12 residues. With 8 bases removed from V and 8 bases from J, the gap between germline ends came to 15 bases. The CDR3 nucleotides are TGCGCCAGCTATCAGACAGTCGAAGAAGCTTTCTTT. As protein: CASYQTVEEAFF.

CDR3 sequence (DNA): TGTGCCAGCAGTGTGATCCGAGGGGGAGTGAACACTGAAGCTTTCTTT. This encodes CASSVIRGGVNTEAFF. The chain links TRBV2 to TRBJ1-1; maybe TRBD1 (6 bases). The germline V and J ends were trimmed by 4 bases and 0 bases, with 15 bases remaining between them. This CDR3 is built from 16 residues. CDR1 is SNHLY, CDR2 FYNNEI, per germline.

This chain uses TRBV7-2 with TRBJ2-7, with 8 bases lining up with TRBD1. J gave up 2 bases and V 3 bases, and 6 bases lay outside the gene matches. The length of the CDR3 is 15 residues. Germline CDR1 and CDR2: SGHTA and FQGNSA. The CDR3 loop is CASSFPGTGPYEQYF. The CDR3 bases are TGTGCCAGCAGCTTCCCCGGGACAGGACCCTACGAGCAGTACTTC.

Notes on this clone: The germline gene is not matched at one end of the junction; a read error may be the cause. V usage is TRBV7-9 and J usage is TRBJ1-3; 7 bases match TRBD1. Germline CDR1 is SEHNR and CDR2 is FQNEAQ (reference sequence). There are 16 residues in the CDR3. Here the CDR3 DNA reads TGTTCCAGCAGCTCAAGACAGGGTGGCTCTGGAAACACCATATATTTT. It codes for CSSSSRQGGSGNTIYF. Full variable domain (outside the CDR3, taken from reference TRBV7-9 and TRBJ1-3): DTGVSQNPRHKITKRGQNVTFRCDPISEHNRLYWYRQTLGQGPEFLTYFQNEAQLEKSRLLSDRFSAERPKGSFSTLEIQRTEQGDSAMYLCSSSSRQGGSGNTIYFGEGSWLTVV.

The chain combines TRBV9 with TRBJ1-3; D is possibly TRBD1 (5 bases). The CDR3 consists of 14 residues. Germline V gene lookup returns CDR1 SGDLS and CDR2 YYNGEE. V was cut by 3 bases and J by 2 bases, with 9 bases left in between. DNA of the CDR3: TGTGCCAGCAGCGCGGGGGGGGCTGGAAACACCATATATTTT. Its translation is CASSAGGAGNTIYF.

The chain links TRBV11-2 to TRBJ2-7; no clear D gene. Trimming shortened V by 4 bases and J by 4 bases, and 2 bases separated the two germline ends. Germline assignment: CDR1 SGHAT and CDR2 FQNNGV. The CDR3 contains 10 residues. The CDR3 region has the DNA TGTGCCAGCAGCTCATACGAGCAGTACTTC. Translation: CASSSYEQYF.

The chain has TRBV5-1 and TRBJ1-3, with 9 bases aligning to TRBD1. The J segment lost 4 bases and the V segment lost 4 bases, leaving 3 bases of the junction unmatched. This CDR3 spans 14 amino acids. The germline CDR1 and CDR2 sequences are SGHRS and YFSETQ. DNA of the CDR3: TGCGCCAGCAGCCCGACAGGGGGAGGAAACACCATATATTTT. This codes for CASSPTGGGNTIYF.